This T cell receptor beta chain was captured by sequencing in a study of cytomegalovirus exposure and HLA in healthy donors. Study conclusions and caveats: Donor immune exposure was known only as CMV serostatus.

Germline V gene data show CDR1 as GTSNPN and CDR2 as SVGIG (reference sequence). Trimming took 1 base from V and 1 from J, leaving 7 bases between them. The CDR3 totals 13 residues. The PCR employed 60 Vbeta primers together with 13 Jbeta primers. Some clones are missing from TCRdb's copy, which holds only in-frame ones; the method was immunoSEQ multiplex PCR. Of about 140,000 clones listed, 77% are singletons. This clone appeared once. Its antigen is unknown. Sequenced material: PBMCs. The gene calls are TRBV30 and TRBJ1-2; D gene uncertain. The clonotype comes from a woman between 50 and 59 years old in good health and CMV-seronegative. The chain's CDR3 is CAWSGRNNYGYTF. The DNA of the CDR3 is TGTGCCTGGAGTGGGAGAAATAACTATGGCTACACCTTC.